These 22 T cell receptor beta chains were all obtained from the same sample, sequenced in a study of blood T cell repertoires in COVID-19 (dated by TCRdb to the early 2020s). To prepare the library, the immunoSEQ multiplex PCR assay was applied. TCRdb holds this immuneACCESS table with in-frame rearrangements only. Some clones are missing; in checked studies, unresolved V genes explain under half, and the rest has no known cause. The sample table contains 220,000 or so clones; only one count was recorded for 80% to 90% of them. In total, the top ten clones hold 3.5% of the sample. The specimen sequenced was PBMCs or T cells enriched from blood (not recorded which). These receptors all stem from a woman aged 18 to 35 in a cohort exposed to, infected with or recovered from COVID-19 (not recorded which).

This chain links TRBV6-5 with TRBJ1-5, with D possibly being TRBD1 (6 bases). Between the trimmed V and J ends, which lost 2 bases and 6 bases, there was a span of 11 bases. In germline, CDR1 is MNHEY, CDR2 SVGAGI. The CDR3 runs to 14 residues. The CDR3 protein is CASSYLRGGQPQHF. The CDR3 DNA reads TGTGCCAGCAGTTACCTCAGGGGCGGTCAGCCCCAGCATTTT.

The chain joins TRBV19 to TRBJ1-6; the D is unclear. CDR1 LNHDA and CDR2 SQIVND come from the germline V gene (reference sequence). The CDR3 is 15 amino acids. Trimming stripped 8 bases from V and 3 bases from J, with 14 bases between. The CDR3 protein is CASVEAADYNSPLHF. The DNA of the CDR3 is TGTGCCAGTGTGGAGGCAGCCGACTATAATTCACCCCTCCACTTT.

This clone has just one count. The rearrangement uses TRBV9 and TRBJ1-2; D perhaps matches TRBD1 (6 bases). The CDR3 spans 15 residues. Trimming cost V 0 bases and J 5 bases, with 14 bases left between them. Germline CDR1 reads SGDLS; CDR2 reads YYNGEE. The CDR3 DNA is TGTGCCAGCAGCGTAGAGGCAGGGGTGAGATATGGCTACACCTTC. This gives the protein CASSVEAGVRYGYTF.

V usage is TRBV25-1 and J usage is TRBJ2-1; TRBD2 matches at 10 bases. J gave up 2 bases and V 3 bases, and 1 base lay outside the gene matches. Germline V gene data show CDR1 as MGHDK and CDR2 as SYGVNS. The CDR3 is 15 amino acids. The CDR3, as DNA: TGTGCCAGCAGTGACAGCGGGGGGGCCTACAATGAGCAGTTCTTC. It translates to CASSDSGGAYNEQFF.

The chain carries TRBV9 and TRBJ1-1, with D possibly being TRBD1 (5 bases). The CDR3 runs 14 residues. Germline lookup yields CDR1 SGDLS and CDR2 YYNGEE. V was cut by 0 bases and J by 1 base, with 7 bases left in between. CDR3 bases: TGTGCCAGCAGCGTAGTGACAGAGAACACTGAAGCTTTCTTT. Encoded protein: CASSVVTENTEAFF.

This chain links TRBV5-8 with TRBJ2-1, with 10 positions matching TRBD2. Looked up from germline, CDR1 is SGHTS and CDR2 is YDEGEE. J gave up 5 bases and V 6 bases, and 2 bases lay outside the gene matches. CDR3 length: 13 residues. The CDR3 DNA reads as TGTGCCAGCATAAGCGGGGGGGACAATGAGCAGTTCTTC. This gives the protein CASISGGDNEQFF. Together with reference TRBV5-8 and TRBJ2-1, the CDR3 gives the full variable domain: EAGVTQSPTHLIKTRGQQATLRCSPISGHTSVYWYQQALGLGLQFLLWYDEGEERNRGNFPPRFSGRQFPNYSSELNVNALELEDSALYLCASISGGDNEQFFGPGTRLTVL.

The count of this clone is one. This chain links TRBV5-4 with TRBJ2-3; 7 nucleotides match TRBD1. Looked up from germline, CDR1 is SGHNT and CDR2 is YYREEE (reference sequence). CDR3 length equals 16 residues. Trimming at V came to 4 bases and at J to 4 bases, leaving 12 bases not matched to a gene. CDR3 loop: CASSLFDRDQPDTQYF. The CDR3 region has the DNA TGTGCCAGCAGCCTCTTCGACAGGGATCAGCCAGATACGCAGTATTTT.

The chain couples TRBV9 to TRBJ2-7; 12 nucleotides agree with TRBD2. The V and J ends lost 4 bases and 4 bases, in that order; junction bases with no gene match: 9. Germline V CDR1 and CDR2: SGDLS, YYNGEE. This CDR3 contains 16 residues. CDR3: CASSPRGLAGWYEQYF. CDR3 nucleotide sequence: TGTGCCAGCAGCCCCAGAGGACTAGCGGGATGGTACGAGCAGTACTTC.

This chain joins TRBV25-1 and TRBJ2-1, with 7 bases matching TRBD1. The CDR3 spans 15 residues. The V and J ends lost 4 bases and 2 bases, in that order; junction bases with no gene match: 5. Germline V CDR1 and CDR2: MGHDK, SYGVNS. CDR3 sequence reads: CASSVDRAPYNEQFF. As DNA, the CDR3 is TGTGCCAGCAGTGTTGACAGGGCACCCTACAATGAGCAGTTCTTC.

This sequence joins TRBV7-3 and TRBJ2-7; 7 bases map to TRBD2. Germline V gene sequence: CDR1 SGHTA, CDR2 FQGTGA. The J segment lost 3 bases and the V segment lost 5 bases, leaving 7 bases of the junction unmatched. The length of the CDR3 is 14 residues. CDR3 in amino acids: CASSPGLTSYEQYF. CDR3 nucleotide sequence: TGTGCCAGCAGCCCGGGACTAACCAGCTACGAGCAGTACTTC.

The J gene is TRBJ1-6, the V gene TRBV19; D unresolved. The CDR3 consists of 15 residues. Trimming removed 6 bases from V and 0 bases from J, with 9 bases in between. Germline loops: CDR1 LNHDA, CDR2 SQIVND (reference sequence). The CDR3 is CASSPGSSYNSPLHF. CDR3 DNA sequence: TGTGCCAGTAGCCCCGGGAGCTCCTATAATTCACCCCTCCACTTT.

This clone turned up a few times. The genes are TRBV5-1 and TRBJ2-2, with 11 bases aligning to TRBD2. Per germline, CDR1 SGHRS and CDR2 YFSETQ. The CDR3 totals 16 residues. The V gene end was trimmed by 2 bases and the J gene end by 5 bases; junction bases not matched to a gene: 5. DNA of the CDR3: TGCGCCAGCAGCTTTAGCGGGGGGGCCGGTACCGGGGAGCTGTTTTTT. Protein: CASSFSGGAGTGELFF.

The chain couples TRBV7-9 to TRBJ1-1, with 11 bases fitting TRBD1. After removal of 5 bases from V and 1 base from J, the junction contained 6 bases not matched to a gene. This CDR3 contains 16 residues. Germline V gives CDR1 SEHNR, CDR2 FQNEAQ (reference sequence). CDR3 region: CASSQDRGQGNTEAFF. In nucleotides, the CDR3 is TGTGCCAGCAGCCAGGACAGGGGGCAGGGGAACACTGAAGCTTTCTTT.

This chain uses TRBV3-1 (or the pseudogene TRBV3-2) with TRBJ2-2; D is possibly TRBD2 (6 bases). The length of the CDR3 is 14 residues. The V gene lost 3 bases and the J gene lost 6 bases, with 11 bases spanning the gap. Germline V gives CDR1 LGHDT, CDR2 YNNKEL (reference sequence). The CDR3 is CASSHGTSAGELFF. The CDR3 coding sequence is TGTGCCAGCAGCCACGGGACTTCTGCCGGGGAGCTGTTTTTT.

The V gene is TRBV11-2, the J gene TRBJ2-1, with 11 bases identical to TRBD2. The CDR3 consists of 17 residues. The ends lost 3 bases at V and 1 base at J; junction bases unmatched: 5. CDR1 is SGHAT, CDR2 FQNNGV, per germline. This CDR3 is CASSFTLAGGSYNEQFF. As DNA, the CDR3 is TGTGCCAGCAGCTTTACTCTAGCGGGAGGTTCCTACAATGAGCAGTTCTTC.

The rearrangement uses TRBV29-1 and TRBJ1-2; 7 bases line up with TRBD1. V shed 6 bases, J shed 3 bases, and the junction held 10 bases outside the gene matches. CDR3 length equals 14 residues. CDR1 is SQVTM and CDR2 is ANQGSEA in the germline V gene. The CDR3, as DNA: TGCAGCGTCCCAAACCAAGGGACAGACTATGGCTACACCTTC. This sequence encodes CSVPNQGTDYGYTF. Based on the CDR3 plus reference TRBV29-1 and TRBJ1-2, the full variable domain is SAVISQKPSRDICQRGTSLTIQCQVDSQVTMMFWYRQQPGQSLTLIATANQGSEATYESGFVIDKFPISRPNLTFSTLTVSNMSPEDSSIYLCSVPNQGTDYGYTFGSGTRLTVV.

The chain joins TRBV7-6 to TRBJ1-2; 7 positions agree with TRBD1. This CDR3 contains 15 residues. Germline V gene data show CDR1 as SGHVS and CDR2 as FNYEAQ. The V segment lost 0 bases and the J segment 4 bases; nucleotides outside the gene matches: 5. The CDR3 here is CASSLALRDSYGYTF. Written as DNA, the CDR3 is TGTGCCAGCAGCTTAGCGCTACGGGACAGCTATGGCTACACCTTC.

CDR3 DNA sequence: TGTGCCAGCAGCCCCTTGACAGGCCCGACGGGTGGCTACACCTTC. Residues: CASSPLTGPTGGYTF. The chain joins TRBV5-6 to TRBJ1-2, with D perhaps matching TRBD1 (6 bases). CDR1 and CDR2 (germline): SGHDT, YYEEEE. This CDR3 spans 15 amino acids. V was trimmed by 4 bases and J by 7 bases, leaving 20 bases between them.

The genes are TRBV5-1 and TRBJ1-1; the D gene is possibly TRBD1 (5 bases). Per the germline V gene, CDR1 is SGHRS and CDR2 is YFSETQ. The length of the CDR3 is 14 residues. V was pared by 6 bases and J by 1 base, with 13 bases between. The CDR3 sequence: CASTTGGTNTEAFF. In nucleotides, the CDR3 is TGCGCCAGCACCACGGGGGGGACGAACACTGAAGCTTTCTTT.

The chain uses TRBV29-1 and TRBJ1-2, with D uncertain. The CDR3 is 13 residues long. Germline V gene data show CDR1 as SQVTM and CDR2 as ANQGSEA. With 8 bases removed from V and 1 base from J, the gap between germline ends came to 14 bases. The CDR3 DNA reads TGCAGCTCGGATCGGGGAGATAACTATGGCTACACCTTC. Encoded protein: CSSDRGDNYGYTF.

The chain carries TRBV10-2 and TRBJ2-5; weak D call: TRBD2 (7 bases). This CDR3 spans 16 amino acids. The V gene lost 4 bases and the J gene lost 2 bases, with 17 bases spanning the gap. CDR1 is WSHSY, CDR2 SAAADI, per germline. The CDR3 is CASSGWAGAEQETQYF. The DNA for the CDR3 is TGCGCCAGCAGTGGGTGGGCGGGGGCCGAACAAGAGACCCAGTACTTC.

Written as DNA, the CDR3 is TGTGCCAGCAGATCACGCGGGGGCTCTGGAAACACCATATATTTT. Amino acids: CASRSRGGSGNTIYF. The chain combines TRBV7-9 with TRBJ1-3; D perhaps matches TRBD1 (5 bases). The CDR3 has 15 amino acids. Trimming shortened V by 6 bases and J by 0 bases, and 12 bases separated the two germline ends. The germline V gene has CDR1 SEHNR and CDR2 FQNEAQ (reference sequence).